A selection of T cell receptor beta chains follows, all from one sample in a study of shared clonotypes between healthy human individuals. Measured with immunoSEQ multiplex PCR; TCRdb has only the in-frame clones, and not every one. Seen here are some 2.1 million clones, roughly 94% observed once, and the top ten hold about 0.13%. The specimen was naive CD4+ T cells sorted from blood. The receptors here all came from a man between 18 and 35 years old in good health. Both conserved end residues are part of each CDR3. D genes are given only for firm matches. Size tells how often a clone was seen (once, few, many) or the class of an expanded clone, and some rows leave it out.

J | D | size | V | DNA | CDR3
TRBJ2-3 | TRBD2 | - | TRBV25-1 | TGTGCCAGCAGTAAGTCTAGCGGGGCCGGCACAGATACGCAGTATTTT | CASSKSSGAGTDTQYF
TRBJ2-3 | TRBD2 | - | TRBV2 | TGTGCCAGTGATAGCGGGGGTGCAGATACGCAGTATTTT | CASDSGGADTQYF
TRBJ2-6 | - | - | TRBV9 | TGTGCCAGCAGCCAAGCCGGACAGGGGACTAGTTCTGGGGCCAACGTCCTGACTTTC | CASSQAGQGTSSGANVLTF
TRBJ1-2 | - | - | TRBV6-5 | TGTGCCAGCAGTTATACCGGGACCACGGAAGGCTACACCTTC | CASSYTGTTEGYTF
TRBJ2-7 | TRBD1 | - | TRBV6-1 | TGTGCCAGCTGGCGGGGACAGGGCATAGCCTACGAGCAGTACTTC | CASWRGQGIAYEQYF
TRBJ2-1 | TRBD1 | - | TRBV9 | TGTGCCAGCAGCGAACTGGACAGGGTAGCCTACAATGAGCAGTTCTTC | CASSELDRVAYNEQFF
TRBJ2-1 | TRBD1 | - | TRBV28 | TGTGCCAGCAGGAAGGGGGCAGGCGCCTACAATGAGCAGTTCTTC | CASRKGAGAYNEQFF
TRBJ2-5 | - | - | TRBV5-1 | TGCGCCAGCAGCTTGGAGCAGGTACAGGAGACCCAGTACTTC | CASSLEQVQETQYF
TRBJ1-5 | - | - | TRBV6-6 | TGTGCCAGCAGTTACCGGGGAGGGGAGGGCAATCAGCCCCAGCATTTT | CASSYRGGEGNQPQHF
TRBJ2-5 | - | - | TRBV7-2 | TGTGCCAGCAGCACAACTAGCTCCGGAGAGACCCAGTACTTC | CASSTTSSGETQYF
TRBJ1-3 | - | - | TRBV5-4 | TGTGCCAGCAGCTGGACAGTACACTCTGGAAACACCATATATTTT | CASSWTVHSGNTIYF
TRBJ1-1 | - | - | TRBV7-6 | TGTGCCAGCAGCTTAGGACAGGTTGGGTCTGAAGCTTTCTTT | CASSLGQVGSEAFF
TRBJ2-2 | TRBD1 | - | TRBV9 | TGTGCCAGCAGCGTAGGGCAGGGGGCAAACACCGGGGAGCTGTTTTTT | CASSVGQGANTGELFF
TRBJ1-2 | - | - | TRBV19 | TGTGCCAGTAGTATTTTCAGCCCAGGGAACTATGGCTACACCTTC | CASSIFSPGNYGYTF
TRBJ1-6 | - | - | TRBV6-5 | TGTGCCAGCAGGCCACAGGGCTCGGATAATTCACCCCTCCACTTT | CASRPQGSDNSPLHF
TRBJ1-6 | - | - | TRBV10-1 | TGCGCCAGCAGCCGGGGGGGTAATTCACCCCTCCACTTT | CASSRGGNSPLHF
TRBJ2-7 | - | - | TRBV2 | TGTGCCAGCAGTGAAACAAGATACGAGCAGTACTTC | CASSETRYEQYF
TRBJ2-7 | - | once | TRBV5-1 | TGCGCCAGCAGCTTACCCAGTAACGAGCAGTACTTC | CASSLPSNEQYF
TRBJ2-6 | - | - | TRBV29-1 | TGCAGCGTGCAGGGGTCGGGGGCCAACGTCCTGACTTTC | CSVQGSGANVLTF
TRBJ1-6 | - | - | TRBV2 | TGTGCCAGCAGTGATCGGGATTATAATTCACCCCTCCACTTT | CASSDRDYNSPLHF
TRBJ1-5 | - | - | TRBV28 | TGTGCCAGCAACCCCTCAATGGGGCCCCAGCATTTT | CASNPSMGPQHF
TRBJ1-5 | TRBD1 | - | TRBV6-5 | TGTGCCAGCAGTTACTCCGGGACAGGGAATCAGCCCCAGCATTTT | CASSYSGTGNQPQHF
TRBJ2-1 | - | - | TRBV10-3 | TGTGCCATCAGTGAGTCTTGGGCTAGCGCTGACAATGAGCAGTTCTTC | CAISESWASADNEQFF
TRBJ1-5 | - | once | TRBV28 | TGTGCCAGCAGTCCAGTAGGTACTTCTAATCAGCCCCAGCATTTT | CASSPVGTSNQPQHF
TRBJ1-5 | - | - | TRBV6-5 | TGTGCCAGCAGTTTCAATGTTGGGGGCAATCAGCCCCAGCATTTT | CASSFNVGGNQPQHF
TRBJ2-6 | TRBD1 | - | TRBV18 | TGTGCCAGCTCCGGACAGGGGGCAACGTCAGGGGCCAACGTCCTGACTTTC | CASSGQGATSGANVLTF
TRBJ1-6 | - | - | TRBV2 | TGTGCCAGCAGTGAAGACAGAGCCGCGGGGAGTAGCTCACCCCTCCACTTT | CASSEDRAAGSSSPLHF
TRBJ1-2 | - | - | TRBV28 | TGTGCCAGCAGTTTATACGGATTAAGGGATGGCTACACCTTC | CASSLYGLRDGYTF
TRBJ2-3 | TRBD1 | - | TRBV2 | TGTGCCAGCAGGCTGACAGGGGGAAAGGATACGCAGTATTTT | CASRLTGGKDTQYF
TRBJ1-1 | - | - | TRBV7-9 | TGTGCTAGCACCCGAATGGGGCAGGGTAACACTGAAGCTTTCTTT | CASTRMGQGNTEAFF
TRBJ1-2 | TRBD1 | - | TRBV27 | TGTGCCAGCAGTCCCGGACAGGGGGATTTTAAAATAAACTATGGCTACACCTTC | CASSPGQGDFKINYGYTF
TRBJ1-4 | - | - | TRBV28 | TGTGCCAGCAGTCCTTCTGGTCGGGGGGCTAATGAAAAACTGTTTTTT | CASSPSGRGANEKLFF
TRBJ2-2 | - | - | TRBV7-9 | TGTGCCAGCAGCTTAAACGGACTTATCGGGGAGCTGTTTTTT | CASSLNGLIGELFF
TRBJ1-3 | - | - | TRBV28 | TGTGCCAGCGTGGGAGTGGATCGGACGGCACCTTCTGGAAACACCATATATTTT | CASVGVDRTAPSGNTIYF
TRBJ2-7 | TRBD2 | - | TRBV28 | TGTGCCAGCTTCACGACTAGCGGGTACGAGCAGTACTTC | CASFTTSGYEQYF
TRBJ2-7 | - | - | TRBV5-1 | TGCGCCAGCAGCTGGTCCCTAGGAAACGAGCAGTACTTC | CASSWSLGNEQYF
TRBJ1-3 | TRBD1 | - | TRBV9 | TGTGCCAGCAGCCGGACAGGGGAGAGTGGAAACACCATATATTTT | CASSRTGESGNTIYF
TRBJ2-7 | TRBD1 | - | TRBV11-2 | TGTGCCAGCAGCTCCCCGGGACAGGCGGTGTTATCCTACGAGCAGTACTTC | CASSSPGQAVLSYEQYF
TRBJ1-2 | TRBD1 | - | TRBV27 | TGTGCCAGCAGTCCCCTAGACAGGGTCTATGGCTACACCTTC | CASSPLDRVYGYTF
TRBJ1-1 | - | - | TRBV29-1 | TGCAGCGTTAATAGGGGGAGCACTGAAGCTTTCTTT | CSVNRGSTEAFF
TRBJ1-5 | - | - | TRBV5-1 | TGCGCCAGCAGCTTGGAAGGAATTAGCAATCAGCCCCAGCATTTT | CASSLEGISNQPQHF
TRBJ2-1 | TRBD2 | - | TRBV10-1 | TGCGCCAGCAGTGATGGGGCTAGCGGTTACAATGAGCAGTTCTTC | CASSDGASGYNEQFF
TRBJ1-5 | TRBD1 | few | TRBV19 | TGTGCCAGTAGCGGACAGGGGAGCAATCAGCCCCAGCATTTT | CASSGQGSNQPQHF
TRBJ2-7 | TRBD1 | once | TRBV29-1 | TGCAGCGTACTGGACAGGACCTACGAGCAGTACTTC | CSVLDRTYEQYF
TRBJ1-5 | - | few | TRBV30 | TGTGCCTGGAGTGTACAGGAGGGCCAGCCCCAGCATTTT | CAWSVQEGQPQHF
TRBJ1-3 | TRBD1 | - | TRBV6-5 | TGTGCCAGCACCCCAACAGGGGGAGGAAACACCATATATTTT | CASTPTGGGNTIYF
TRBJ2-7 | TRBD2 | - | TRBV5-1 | TGCGCCAGCAGCCCTAGCGGGGGGCCGGGTTACGAGCAGTACTTC | CASSPSGGPGYEQYF
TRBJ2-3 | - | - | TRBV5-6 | TGTGCCAGCAGCCGGGACTTCACTAGCACAGATACGCAGTATTTT | CASSRDFTSTDTQYF
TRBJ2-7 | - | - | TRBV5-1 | TGCGCCAGCAGCGTAGTCTTGGAGTTTAGCTCCTACGAGCAGTACTTC | CASSVVLEFSSYEQYF
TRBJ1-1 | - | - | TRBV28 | TGTGCCAGCAGTTTACAGGGAAGGGCGAACACTGAAGCTTTCTTT | CASSLQGRANTEAFF
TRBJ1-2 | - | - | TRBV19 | TGTGCCAGTAGTCCTGGGGGGAGCGGCTACACCTTC | CASSPGGSGYTF
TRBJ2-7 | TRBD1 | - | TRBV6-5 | TGTGCCAGCAGATATGGGACAGGGACACACGAGCAGTACTTC | CASRYGTGTHEQYF